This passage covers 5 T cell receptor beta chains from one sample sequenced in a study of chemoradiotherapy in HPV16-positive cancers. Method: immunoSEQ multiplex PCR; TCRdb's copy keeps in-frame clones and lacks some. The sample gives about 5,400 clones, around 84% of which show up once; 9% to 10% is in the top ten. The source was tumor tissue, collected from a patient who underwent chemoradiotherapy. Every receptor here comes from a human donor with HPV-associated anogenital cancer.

In DNA, the CDR3 is TGTGCCAGTAGTACGGGGACTAGCACAGATACGCAGTATTTT. It encodes CASSTGTSTDTQYF. The V gene is TRBV19, the J gene TRBJ2-3; D perhaps matches TRBD2 (6 bases). The CDR3 length is 14 residues. Trimming shortened V by 4 bases and J by 0 bases, and 8 bases separated the two germline ends. Germline lookup yields CDR1 LNHDA and CDR2 SQIVND (reference sequence).

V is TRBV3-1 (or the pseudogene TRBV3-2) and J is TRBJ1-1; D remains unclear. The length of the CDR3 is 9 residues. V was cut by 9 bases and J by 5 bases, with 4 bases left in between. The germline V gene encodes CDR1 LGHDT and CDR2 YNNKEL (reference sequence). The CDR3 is CARTTEAFF. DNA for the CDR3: TGTGCCAGGACTACTGAAGCTTTCTTT.

This chain's CDR3 is CASSEQEAQPQHF. In DNA, the CDR3 is TGTGCCAGCAGTGAACAGGAAGCTCAGCCCCAGCATTTT. The rearrangement uses TRBV6-1 and TRBJ1-5; D is undetermined. V was pared by 2 bases and J by 6 bases, with 8 bases between. The CDR3 totals 13 residues. CDR1 is MNHNS, CDR2 SASEGT, per germline.

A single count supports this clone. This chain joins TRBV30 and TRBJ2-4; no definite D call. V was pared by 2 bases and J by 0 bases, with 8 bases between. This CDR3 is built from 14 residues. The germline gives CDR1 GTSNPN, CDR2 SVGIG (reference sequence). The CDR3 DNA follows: TGTGCCTGGAGTAGGGCGAAAGCCAAAAACATTCAGTACTTC. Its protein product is CAWSRAKAKNIQYF.

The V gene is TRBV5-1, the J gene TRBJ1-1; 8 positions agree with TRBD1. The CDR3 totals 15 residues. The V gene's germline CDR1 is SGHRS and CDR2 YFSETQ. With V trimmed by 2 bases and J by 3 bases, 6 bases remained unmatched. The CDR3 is CASSLGNRGDTEAFF. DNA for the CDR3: TGCGCCAGCAGCTTAGGAAACAGGGGGGACACTGAAGCTTTCTTT.